This T cell receptor beta chain was observed in a study of shared clonotypes between healthy human individuals (dated by TCRdb to 2019 to 2021). Context from the whole study: The cohort included three men and two women between 18 and 49 years of age. For each donor, CD4 naive and CD4 memory were each given three plates, CD8 naive was given two plates, and CD8 memory was given one plate. The study deeply sequenced blood TCR repertoires of about 5 healthy adults to estimate repertoire size and the extent of clonotype sharing between individuals. To increase sequencing depth and limit assay-specific biases, different laboratories used diverse techniques to prepare libraries and sequence TCR repertoires. Each donor's leukapheresis produced roughly between roughly 0.85 and 9.5 billion PBMCs.

On the study overall, not on this receptor specifically: Naive subsets generally had larger estimated clonotype richness than memory subsets. About 4.5% of naive CD4, 3.5% of naive CD8, 2.3% of memory CD4, and about 0.4% of memory CD8 clonotypes were shared across four donors. Pairwise subsampling led to the expectation that sequencing depth would affect the degree of clonotype sharing among donors. Because the study included only a small number of donors, the genetic and exposure-history diversity represented was limited. Higher generation probabilities were observed for clonotypes shared by all four sorted-subset donors than for non-shared clonotypes. Incomplete sequencing was indicated by rarefaction of sorted-subset datasets, despite the large sequencing depth. Sampling was limited to blood, and TCR repertoires in tissue likely differ from TCR repertoires in blood.

A note on this clone: Its antigen is still unknown. Nothing much larger sits one base from this clone, and base qualities are not available.

V is pruned by 4 bases and J by 4 bases, leaving 7 bases of the junction without a gene match. The germline V gene gives CDR1 as MGHRA and CDR2 as YSYEKL. The CDR3, cysteine through phenylalanine, is 16 amino acids long. Only the CDR3 DNA is retained, 48 bases long and in frame from the first base. The donors were healthy, HIV-negative adults with no recently reported acute infections or vaccinations. Every donor was a Caucasian adult residing in Nashville, Tennessee, USA. Magnetic negative selection was used to enrich CD4+ T cells, after which naive cells were positively selected on CD45RA and the negative fraction became the memory subset. After blood collection by leukapheresis, PBMCs were isolated using Ficoll-Histopaque density gradient centrifugation and then cryopreserved in the vapor phase of liquid nitrogen. Purity and quantity of every magnetically sorted T cell population were checked by analytical flow cytometry. Genomic DNA was isolated from each sorted fraction and quantified by UV absorbance on a Nanodrop 2000c.

Using the deep immunoSEQ assay, multiplex PCR amplified TCR CDR3 regions from genomic DNA. Extracted genomic DNA from each cell subset was distributed evenly across all wells of several immunoSEQ 96-well plates, and each plate was treated as a replicate. For sorted subsets, about 210 ng of genomic DNA, equivalent to 25,000 to 35,000 T cell genomes, went into each replicate PCR. The purified libraries were quantified using a Qubit 3.0 fluorometer, sized with a Bioanalyzer 2100, and then quantified again using the KAPA Library Quantification kit. A separate single-read 150-cycle Illumina NextSeq 550 flow cell was used to sequence each immunoSEQ 96-well plate. Regarding the original processing steps: Because the immunoSEQ output included only junctional sequences and no quality scores, the filtering could not be the same as the filtering used for full-length reads. Sequences were annotated with PyIR, a Python wrapper for IgBLAST v1.9, and V/J genes and CDR3 were assigned using IMGT germline references. Reads were filtered out if the reads had weak V/J assignments (E-value above 1e-6), no CDR3, stop codons, out-of-frame junctions, or ambiguous translated residues. A V3J clonotype was defined by an identical inferred V gene, J gene, and CDR3 amino acid sequence. Percentage overlap between repertoires was calculated by dividing the number of shared unique clonotypes by the size of the smaller repertoire. RTK rarefaction, the Chao1 estimator, and Recon v2.1 estimates of unobserved clonotypes were used to assess repertoire richness. OLGA was used to compute generation probabilities for all TCRbeta clonotypes that the gDNA method yielded from a handful of donors. TCRdb obtained this table from immuneACCESS and retained in-frame rearrangements with V and J assigned. These tables miss some clones; where compared with another copy, unresolved V genes account for less than half of the shortfall, and the remainder is unexplained. The DNA was the basis for D and trimming; V, J and clone size are from that table. The sample includes some 650,000 clones, with around 97% observed a single time. Approximately 0.057% of the sample is taken by the ten largest.

This sequence uses TRBV4-1 and TRBJ2-7; TRBD2 agrees with 13 junctional bases. This TCR was recovered from a woman aged 30 to 39 in good health. What was sequenced was naive CD4+ T cells sorted from blood. The cell subset or site label of this sample denotes: CD45RA+ positively selected. For the CDR3, the sequence is CASSRWTSGSMYEQYF. The DNA sequence follows: TGCGCCAGCAGCCGCTGGACTAGCGGGAGTATGTACGAGCAGTACTTC.